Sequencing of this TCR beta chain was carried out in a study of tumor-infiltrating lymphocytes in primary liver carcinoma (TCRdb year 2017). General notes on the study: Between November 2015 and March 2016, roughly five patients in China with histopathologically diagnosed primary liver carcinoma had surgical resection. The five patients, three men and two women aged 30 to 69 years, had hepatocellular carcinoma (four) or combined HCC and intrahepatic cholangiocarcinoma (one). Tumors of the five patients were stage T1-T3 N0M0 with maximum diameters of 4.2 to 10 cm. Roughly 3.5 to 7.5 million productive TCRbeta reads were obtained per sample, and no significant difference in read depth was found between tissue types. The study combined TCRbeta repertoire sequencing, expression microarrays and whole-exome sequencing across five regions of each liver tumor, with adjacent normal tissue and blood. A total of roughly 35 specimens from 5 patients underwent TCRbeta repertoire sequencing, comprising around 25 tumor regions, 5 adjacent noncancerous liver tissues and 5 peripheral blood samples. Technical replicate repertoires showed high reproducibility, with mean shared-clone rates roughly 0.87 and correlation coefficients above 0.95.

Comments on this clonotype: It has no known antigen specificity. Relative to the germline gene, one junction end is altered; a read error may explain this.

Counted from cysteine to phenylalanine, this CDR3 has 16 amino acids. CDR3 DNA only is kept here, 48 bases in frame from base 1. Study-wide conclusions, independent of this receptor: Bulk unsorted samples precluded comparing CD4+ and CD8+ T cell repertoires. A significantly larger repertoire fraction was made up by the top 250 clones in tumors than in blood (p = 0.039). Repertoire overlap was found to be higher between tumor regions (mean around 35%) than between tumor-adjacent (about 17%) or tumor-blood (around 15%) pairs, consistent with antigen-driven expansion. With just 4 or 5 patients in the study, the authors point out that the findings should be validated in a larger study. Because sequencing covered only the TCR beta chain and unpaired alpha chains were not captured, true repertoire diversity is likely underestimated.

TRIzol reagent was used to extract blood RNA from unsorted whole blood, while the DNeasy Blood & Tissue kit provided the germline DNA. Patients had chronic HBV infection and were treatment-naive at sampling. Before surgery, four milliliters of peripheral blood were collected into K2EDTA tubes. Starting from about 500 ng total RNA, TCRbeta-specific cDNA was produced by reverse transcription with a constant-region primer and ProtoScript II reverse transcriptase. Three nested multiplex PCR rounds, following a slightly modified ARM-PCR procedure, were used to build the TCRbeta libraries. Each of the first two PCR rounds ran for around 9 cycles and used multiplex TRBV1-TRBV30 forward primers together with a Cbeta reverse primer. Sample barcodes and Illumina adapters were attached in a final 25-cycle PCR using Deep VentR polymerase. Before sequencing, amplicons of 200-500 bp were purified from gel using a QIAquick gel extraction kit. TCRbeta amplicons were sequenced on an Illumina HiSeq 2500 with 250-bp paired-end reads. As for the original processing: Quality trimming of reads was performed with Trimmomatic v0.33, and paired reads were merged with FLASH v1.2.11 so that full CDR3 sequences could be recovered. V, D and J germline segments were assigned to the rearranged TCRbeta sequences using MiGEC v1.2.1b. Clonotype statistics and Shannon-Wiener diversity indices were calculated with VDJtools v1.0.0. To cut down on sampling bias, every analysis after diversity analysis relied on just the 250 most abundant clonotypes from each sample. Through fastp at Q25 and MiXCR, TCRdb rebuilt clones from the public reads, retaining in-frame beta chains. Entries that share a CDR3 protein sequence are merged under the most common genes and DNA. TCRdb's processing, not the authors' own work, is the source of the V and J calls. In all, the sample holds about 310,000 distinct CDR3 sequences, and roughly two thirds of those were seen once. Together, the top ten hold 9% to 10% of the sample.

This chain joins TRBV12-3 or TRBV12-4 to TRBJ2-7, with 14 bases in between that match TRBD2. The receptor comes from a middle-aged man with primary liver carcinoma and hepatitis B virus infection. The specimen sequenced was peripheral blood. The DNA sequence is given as TGTACCAGCAGTCCGGGACTAGCGGGAGCGATCGACGAGCAGTACTTC. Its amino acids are CTSSPGLAGAIDEQYF.